Following are 27 T cell receptor beta chains from one sample sequenced in a study of CD8+ T cells in alopecia areata. RNA extraction was followed by reverse transcription into cDNA, which acted as the sequencing template. The protocol was immunoSEQ multiplex PCR, while the TCRdb copy is restricted to in-frame clones and leaves out a portion. Here the sample spans some 110,000 clones, 58% being singletons. The treatment was: oral pan-JAK inhibitor, 5-10 mg twice daily. The material sequenced was CD8+ T cells sorted from blood, taken at week 4, from a patient treated with tofacitinib. The receptors were gathered from a human donor with alopecia areata.

This clone came up a few times. The CDR3 DNA sequence: TGTGCCAGCACGATGAGTGAAGCTTTCTTT. Translating it yields CASTMSEAFF. The chain joins TRBV7-9 to TRBJ1-1; unclear D gene. V lost 7 bases and J 7 bases, leaving 7 bases between the germline ends. CDR1 is SEHNR, CDR2 FQNEAQ, per germline (reference sequence). The CDR3 sequence is 10 residues long.

V and J are TRBV27 and TRBJ2-5; 7 bases map to TRBD1. CDR1 and CDR2 (germline): MNHEY, SMNVEV (reference sequence). After removal of 9 bases from V and 5 bases from J, the junction contained 6 bases not matched to a gene. The CDR3 is 12 amino acids. This CDR3 is CARRTGEETQYF. As DNA, the CDR3 is TGTGCCAGGAGGACAGGAGAGGAGACCCAGTACTTC.

The V call is TRBV25-1, the J call TRBJ2-6, with D unclear. This CDR3 is 12 amino acids long. The V end lost 4 bases, the J end lost 2 bases, and 0 bases lay between the germline ends. Germline values: CDR1 MGHDK, CDR2 SYGVNS. The CDR3: CASSAGANVLTF. The CDR3 nucleotides are TGTGCCAGCAGTGCTGGGGCCAACGTCCTGACTTTC.

The DNA of the CDR3 is TGCAGCGTTGAAGTCCCGGGCCAGGATACGCAGTATTTT. This sequence encodes CSVEVPGQDTQYF. This chain connects TRBV29-1 to TRBJ2-3; D unresolved. The CDR3 has 13 amino acids. Germline CDR1 reads SQVTM; CDR2 reads ANQGSEA. The germline V and J ends were trimmed by 1 base and 6 bases, with 11 bases remaining between them.

The rearrangement uses TRBV30 and TRBJ1-1; D remains unclear. CDR1 is GTSNPN and CDR2 is SVGIG in the germline V gene (reference sequence). Trimming cost V 5 bases and J 0 bases, with 4 bases left between them. This CDR3 spans 11 amino acids. The CDR3 reads CAWGMNTEAFF. The CDR3, as DNA: TGTGCCTGGGGGATGAACACTGAAGCTTTCTTT.

J is TRBJ1-5 and V is TRBV29-1; D not certain. CDR3 size: 13 residues. From germline, CDR1 is SQVTM and CDR2 ANQGSEA. Trimming removed 0 bases at V and 6 bases at J, with 9 bases between. The CDR3 here is CSVEEGKGQPQHF. The CDR3, as DNA: TGCAGCGTTGAAGAAGGGAAGGGTCAGCCCCAGCATTTT. Combining the CDR3 with reference TRBV29-1 and TRBJ1-5 gives the whole variable domain SAVISQKPSRDICQRGTSLTIQCQVDSQVTMMFWYRQQPGQSLTLIATANQGSEATYESGFVIDKFPISRPNLTFSTLTVSNMSPEDSSIYLCSVEEGKGQPQHFGDGTRLSIL.

There are a few counts of this clone. The CDR3 DNA reads TGCGCCAGCAGCTTTGACAGGCTCATTTCACCCCTCCACTTT. This codes for CASSFDRLISPLHF. The rearrangement uses TRBV5-1 and TRBJ1-6, with D maybe TRBD1 (6 bases). Germline assignment: CDR1 SGHRS and CDR2 YFSETQ. V shed 2 bases and J shed 9 bases, with 12 bases lying between them. CDR3 length equals 14 residues.

The V call is TRBV11-2, the J call TRBJ2-7, with D perhaps given as TRBD1 or TRBD2 (5 bases each). Looked up from germline, CDR1 is SGHAT and CDR2 is FQNNGV. This CDR3 region has 12 residues. Trimming pared 4 bases from V and 6 bases from J, leaving 10 bases between. The CDR3 coding sequence is TGTGCCAGCAGCTATGGGACCCGCGAGCAGTACTTC. Translated, it gives CASSYGTREQYF.

Only one count was recorded for this clone. The chain uses TRBV30 and TRBJ1-6, with D maybe TRBD1 (5 bases). This CDR3 has 16 residues. CDR1 is GTSNPN and CDR2 is SVGIG in the germline V gene (reference sequence). Deletions cut 2 bases from V and 7 bases from J, with 18 bases between. The CDR3 DNA reads TGTGCCTGGAGTAACGGGAGCCCAGGGCTCAATTCACCCCTCCACTTT. This sequence encodes CAWSNGSPGLNSPLHF. The full variable domain, its missing parts supplied by reference TRBV30 and TRBJ1-6, is SQTIHQWPATLVQPVGSPLSLECTVEGTSNPNLYWYRQAAGRGLQLLFYSVGIGQISSEVPQNLSASRPQDRQFILSSKKLLLSDSGFYLCAWSNGSPGLNSPLHFGNGTRLTVT.

The rearrangement links TRBV7-9 to TRBJ2-1; D not resolved. The CDR3 length is 11 residues. The germline V and J ends were trimmed by 8 bases and 8 bases, with 10 bases remaining between them. Germline V CDR1 and CDR2: SEHNR, FQNEAQ (reference sequence). The CDR3 DNA sequence: TGTGCCAGCCGTTCGGTCGATGAGCAGTTCTTC. It is translated as CASRSVDEQFF.

This chain uses TRBV19 with TRBJ1-1; D ambiguous. Germline lookup yields CDR1 LNHDA and CDR2 SQIVND (reference sequence). This CDR3 comprises 15 residues. Deletions cut 1 base from V and 4 bases from J, with 13 bases between. The CDR3 is CASSIAPLGSTEAFF. In DNA, the CDR3 is TGTGCCAGTAGTATAGCCCCCTTGGGGAGCACTGAAGCTTTCTTT.

V gene TRBV6-5 combines with J gene TRBJ2-5; the D gene is possibly TRBD2 (5 bases). Trimming left V 5 bases short and J 0 bases short, with 10 bases between. The CDR3 has 14 residues. Germline CDR1 reads MNHEY; CDR2 reads SVGAGI. The CDR3 sequence is CASSMDGNQETQYF. The CDR3 bases are TGTGCCAGCAGTATGGACGGGAACCAAGAGACCCAGTACTTC.

This rearrangement joins TRBV29-1 to TRBJ2-3; D might be TRBD1 (5 bases). CDR1 is SQVTM and CDR2 is ANQGSEA in the germline V gene. Trimming shortened V by 8 bases and J by 4 bases, and 19 bases separated the two germline ends. This CDR3 is built from 14 residues. The CDR3 region has the DNA TGCAGCTCCTTAAATCCAGGGAAGGCAGATACGCAGTATTTT. Protein sequence: CSSLNPGKADTQYF.

V usage is TRBV9 and J usage is TRBJ1-5, with D maybe TRBD1 (6 bases). Trimming removed 2 bases at V and 6 bases at J, with 12 bases between. Germline V gene lookup returns CDR1 SGDLS and CDR2 YYNGEE. The CDR3 is made up of 14 amino acids. The CDR3 loop reads CASSVGGAGQPQHF. The CDR3 nucleotides read TGTGCCAGCAGCGTCGGGGGCGCGGGTCAGCCCCAGCATTTT. Complete variable domain (other parts from reference TRBV9 and TRBJ1-5): DSGVTQTPKHLITATGQRVTLRCSPRSGDLSVYWYQQSLDQGLQFLIQYYNGEERAKGNILERFSAQQFPDLHSELNLSSLELGDSALYFCASSVGGAGQPQHFGDGTRLSIL.

The chain joins TRBV5-6 to TRBJ2-3; 10 nucleotides agree with TRBD2. Per the germline V gene, CDR1 is SGHDT and CDR2 is YYEEEE. With 0 bases clipped from V and 2 bases from J, the junction kept 3 bases outside the gene matches. This CDR3 is 16 amino acids long. The CDR3 DNA sequence: TGTGCCAGCAGCTTGGCTAGCGGGGGCCTCACAGATACGCAGTATTTT. This encodes CASSLASGGLTDTQYF. Based on the CDR3 plus reference TRBV5-6 and TRBJ2-3, the full variable domain is DAGVTQSPTHLIKTRGQQVTLRCSPKSGHDTVSWYQQALGQGPQFIFQYYEEEERQRGNFPDRFSGHQFPNYSSELNVNALLLGDSALYLCASSLASGGLTDTQYFGPGTRLTVL.

In this sample, this clone turned up once. The chain is built from TRBV4-1 and TRBJ2-1; D is possibly TRBD2 (5 bases). The V end was cut by 1 base, the J end by 4 bases, with 11 bases between. Germline CDR1 reads MGHRA; CDR2 reads YSYEKL. The CDR3 contains 15 residues. The CDR3 protein is CASSQGELPYNEQFF. The CDR3 coding sequence is TGCGCCAGCAGCCAAGGGGAGCTCCCATACAATGAGCAGTTCTTC.

J is TRBJ2-2 and V is TRBV29-1; TRBD1 might be the D (8 bases). Germline V gene sequence: CDR1 SQVTM, CDR2 ANQGSEA. The CDR3 totals 15 residues. Between the trimmed V and J ends, which lost 6 bases and 5 bases, there was a span of 19 bases. The CDR3 DNA is TGCAGCGTGACATTAGGACAGGGAGGGACCGGGGAGCTGTTTTTT. Translation: CSVTLGQGGTGELFF.

This clone has a handful of counts. The gene calls are TRBV7-8 and TRBJ2-6; 8 bases fit TRBD2. CDR1 is SGHVS, CDR2 FQNEAQ, per germline. This CDR3 has 13 amino acids. V gave up 10 bases and J gave up 2 bases; unmatched junction bases: 1. CDR3 DNA sequence: TGTGCCACAGCGGGGGCTGGGGCCAACGTCCTGACTTTC. As protein: CATAGAGANVLTF. Full variable domain (outside the CDR3, taken from reference TRBV7-8 and TRBJ2-6): GAGVSQSPRYKVAKRGQDVALRCDPISGHVSLFWYQQALGQGPEFLTYFQNEAQLDKSGLPSDRFFAERPEGSVSTLKIQRTQQEDSAVYLCATAGAGANVLTFGAGSRLTVL.

DNA of the CDR3: TGCGCCAGCAGCCAAGATATTAGCGGGGAGCTCTACGAGCAGTACTTC. Protein product: CASSQDISGELYEQYF. The chain uses TRBV4-3 and TRBJ2-7; 8 bases line up with TRBD2. This CDR3 has 16 amino acids. CDR1 is LGHNA and CDR2 is YSLEER in the germline V gene. V dropped 0 bases and J dropped 3; count of bases not matched to a gene: 7.

The V call is TRBV29-1, the J call TRBJ2-1, with D possibly TRBD2 on 7 matching bases. The CDR3 contains 16 residues. V lost 2 bases to trimming and J lost 0 bases, with 14 bases between them. Germline V CDR1 and CDR2: SQVTM, ANQGSEA. The CDR3 region has the DNA TGCAGCGTTGAACTCGGGGGGCCCAGCTCCTACAATGAGCAGTTCTTC. As protein: CSVELGGPSSYNEQFF.

The V and J genes are TRBV30 and TRBJ2-3; TRBD2 agrees at 14 bases. The CDR3 extends over 18 amino acids. From germline, CDR1 is GTSNPN and CDR2 SVGIG (reference sequence). V lost 4 bases to trimming and J lost 14 bases; unmatched junction nucleotides: 23. The CDR3 loop reads CAWTGTSGGLESFPAVYF. The CDR3 DNA is TGTGCCTGGACAGGGACTAGCGGGGGACTTGAAAGCTTCCCGGCGGTGTATTTT. Looking up the rest from reference TRBV30 and TRBJ2-3 gives the full variable domain: SQTIHQWPATLVQPVGSPLSLECTVEGTSNPNLYWYRQAAGRGLQLLFYSVGIGQISSEVPQNLSASRPQDRQFILSSKKLLLSDSGFYLCAWTGTSGGLESFPAVYFGPGTRLTVL.

A few counts support this clone. This sequence joins TRBV7-9 and TRBJ1-6; D remains ambiguous. CDR3 size: 14 residues. The V end was cut by 0 bases, the J end by 7 bases, with 7 bases between. CDR1 is SEHNR and CDR2 is FQNEAQ in the germline V gene (reference sequence). CDR3 nucleotides: TGTGCCAGCAGCTTAGCGCTGAGGAATTCACCCCTCCACTTT. The encoded protein is CASSLALRNSPLHF.

In its sample, this clone was seen a few times. J is TRBJ1-1 and V is TRBV30, with D possibly matching TRBD1 (5 bases). With 0 bases removed from V and 1 base from J, the gap between germline ends came to 9 bases. The CDR3 covers 14 residues. The germline CDR1 and CDR2 sequences are GTSNPN and SVGIG (reference sequence). CDR3 coding DNA: TGTGCCTGGAGTGTCGACAGCGCGAACACTGAAGCTTTCTTT. It is translated as CAWSVDSANTEAFF.

This chain uses TRBV5-6 with TRBJ1-1; D is ambiguous. The germline V gene has CDR1 SGHDT and CDR2 YYEEEE. V lost 0 bases, J lost 1 base, and 4 bases lay in between. The CDR3 extends over 13 amino acids. CDR3 loop: CASSLAGNTEAFF. In DNA, the CDR3 is TGTGCCAGCAGCTTGGCGGGGAACACTGAAGCTTTCTTT.

The chain joins TRBV1 to TRBJ2-5; TRBD2, the table's D call, was not compared with the DNA. TRBV1 is a documented pseudogene. CDR3 length equals 15 residues. The CDR3, as DNA: TGCACCAGCAGTCTACGGGAGTACCTACAAGAGACCCAGTACTTC. Amino acids: CTSSLREYLQETQYF.

This chain joins TRBV29-1 and TRBJ2-1, with 7 bases that match TRBD1. J gave up 8 bases and V 6 bases, and 10 bases lay outside the gene matches. CDR1 and CDR2 (germline): SQVTM, ANQGSEA. This CDR3 contains 13 residues. The CDR3 bases are TGCAGCGTAGACCGGGACAGTAGCGATGAGCAGTTCTTC. Translating it yields CSVDRDSSDEQFF.

This clone was detected a few times. The chain joins TRBV7-8 to TRBJ2-7; 11 positions match TRBD2. Unmatched junction bases numbered 5, after V lost 1 base and J lost 6 bases. CDR3 length: 15 amino acids. Germline loops: CDR1 SGHVS, CDR2 FQNEAQ. Here the CDR3 DNA reads TGTGCCAGCAGCTTAGGCGCTAGCGGGGGGAGCGAGCAGTACTTC. Translation gives CASSLGASGGSEQYF.